This T cell receptor (beta chain) was profiled in a study of blood T cell repertoires in COVID-19. Seattle patients were enrolled during active infection and followed longitudinally. Libraries were prepared by immunoSEQ multiplex PCR; TCRdb keeps only in-frame clonotypes and omits some of them. Seen here are 300,000 to 400,000 clones, roughly 86% observed once, and the top ten hold about 7%. Sequenced: peripheral blood. The sequence was collected from an older woman with COVID-19, enrolled during active disease.

In DNA form, the CDR3 reads TGTGCCAGCAGACAACAGGGAGAAGGCAATCAGCCCCAGCATTTT. It encodes CASRQQGEGNQPQHF. V usage is TRBV28 and J usage is TRBJ1-5; the D gene is possibly TRBD1 (6 bases). V lost 6 bases and J 2 bases, leaving 14 bases between the germline ends. There are 15 residues in the CDR3. Germline V gene data show CDR1 as MDHEN and CDR2 as SYDVKM.